The 24 T cell receptor beta chains below all came from one sample that was sequenced in a study of technical replicates of blood from several donors. Produced via immunoSEQ multiplex PCR; TCRdb's table is partial and in-frame only. The sample yields about 80,000 clones, roughly 91% seen once. The sequenced sample consisted of T cells isolated from PBMCs. The receptors were gathered from a human donor in good health.

The CDR3 DNA follows: TGTGCCAGCAGCCAACTCGCCAGGGGCAATCAGCCCCAGCATTTT. Translation gives CASSQLARGNQPQHF. The chain couples TRBV4-2 to TRBJ1-5; perhaps TRBD1 as D (5 bases). CDR3 length: 15 amino acids. V was pared by 2 bases and J by 2 bases, with 10 bases between. Germline CDR1 and CDR2: LGHNA and YNFKEQ.

This clone has a single count. The gene calls are TRBV7-9 and TRBJ1-2; D is unresolved. In germline, CDR1 is SEHNR, CDR2 FQNEAQ (reference sequence). This CDR3 has 15 amino acids. V was pared by 1 base and J by 2 bases, with 11 bases between. This CDR3 is CASSLGGEGNYGYTF. The CDR3 region has the DNA TGTGCCAGCAGCTTAGGCGGGGAGGGCAACTATGGCTACACCTTC.

This chain joins TRBV27 and TRBJ1-5; maybe TRBD1 (6 bases). Germline V CDR1 and CDR2: MNHEY, SMNVEV (reference sequence). The CDR3 is made up of 15 amino acids. Trimming took 2 bases from V and 2 from J, leaving 10 bases between them. The CDR3 DNA reads as TGTGCCAGCAGTTTAGGGGCAGGGGGCAATCAGCCCCAGCATTTT. It encodes CASSLGAGGNQPQHF.

The genes are TRBV9 and TRBJ2-1, with a weak D call TRBD2 (6 bases). Deletions cut 0 bases from V and 14 bases from J, with 12 bases between. CDR1 is SGDLS and CDR2 is YYNGEE in the germline V gene. The CDR3 runs to 12 residues. The CDR3 nucleotides are TGTGCCAGCAGCGTAGACGGGGGACTTAAGTTCTTC. Translated: CASSVDGGLKFF.

The chain links TRBV5-6 to TRBJ1-1; D is unresolved. With 7 bases removed from V and 5 bases from J, the gap between germline ends came to 12 bases. The length of the CDR3 is 12 residues. CDR1 and CDR2 (germline): SGHDT, YYEEEE. This CDR3 reads CASGPTGTEAFF. As DNA, the CDR3 is TGTGCCAGCGGACCCACGGGGACTGAAGCTTTCTTT.

The V and J genes are TRBV6-5 and TRBJ1-1; D not resolved. The V end lost 3 bases, the J end lost 10 bases, and 15 bases lay between the germline ends. The CDR3 has 13 amino acids. Germline-derived CDR1 and CDR2 are MNHEY and SVGAGI. The CDR3 sequence: CASSYNLLNGAFF. The CDR3 DNA is TGTGCCAGCAGTTATAACCTCCTTAACGGAGCTTTCTTT.

The rearrangement joins TRBV18 to TRBJ1-4; D call uncertain. V was pared by 2 bases and J by 0 bases, with 7 bases between. This CDR3 comprises 15 residues. Germline values: CDR1 KGHSH, CDR2 LQKENI. The CDR3 bases are TGTGCCAGCTCACCAAGCGGTGCAACTAATGAAAAACTGTTTTTT. Translation gives CASSPSGATNEKLFF.

This chain uses TRBV4-1 with TRBJ1-2; D is perhaps TRBD1 (6 bases). The CDR3 has 17 residues. CDR1 and CDR2 from the germline V gene are MGHRA and YSYEKL. Trimming cost V 4 bases and J 4 bases, with 22 bases left between them. CDR3 amino acids: CASSLEIQDSLGYGYTF. Written as DNA, the CDR3 is TGCGCCAGCAGCCTAGAAATTCAGGACAGTTTGGGCTATGGCTACACCTTC.

The J gene is TRBJ2-7, the V gene TRBV27; no definite D call. Germline V gene data show CDR1 as MNHEY and CDR2 as SMNVEV (reference sequence). V was clipped by 3 bases and J by 6 bases, with 15 bases between them. CDR3 length: 14 residues. CDR3 in amino acids: CASSFEAPISEQYF. The CDR3 coding sequence is TGTGCCAGCAGTTTCGAAGCCCCAATATCCGAGCAGTACTTC.

This clone was seen a handful of times. Written as DNA, the CDR3 is TGTGCCAGCAGGAGTACCGGGGAGCTGTTTTTT. It encodes CASRSTGELFF. The chain combines TRBV5-4 with TRBJ2-2; no reliable D call. Germline V gene sequence: CDR1 SGHNT, CDR2 YYREEE (reference sequence). The CDR3 is made up of 11 amino acids. V was trimmed by 5 bases and J by 5 bases, leaving 4 bases between them.

The chain recombines TRBV6-5 with TRBJ1-2; possible D gene TRBD1, 5 bases. Germline V gives CDR1 MNHEY, CDR2 SVGAGI. CDR3 length: 14 residues. Trimming shortened V by 2 bases and J by 4 bases, and 11 bases separated the two germline ends. The CDR3 region has the DNA TGTGCCAGCAGTTACATGGGAGGGGTCTATGGCTACACCTTC. Its protein is CASSYMGGVYGYTF.

The CDR3 coding sequence is TGTGCCAGCAACCTTAGCGGGAGGCCCTCCTACGAGCAGTACTTC. It is translated as CASNLSGRPSYEQYF. The chain is built from TRBV2 and TRBJ2-7; 10 nucleotides line up with TRBD2. The CDR3 is 15 amino acids. The germline gives CDR1 SNHLY, CDR2 FYNNEI. J gave up 0 bases and V 7 bases, and 6 bases lay outside the gene matches.

This chain uses TRBV15 with TRBJ1-3; D remains ambiguous. Germline V gene lookup returns CDR1 LNHNV and CDR2 YYDKDF (reference sequence). This CDR3 is built from 15 residues. V lost 0 bases and J lost 4, with 10 bases in between. The chain's CDR3 is CATSRDRGIGNTIYF. CDR3 nucleotide sequence: TGTGCCACCAGCAGAGATAGAGGTATCGGAAACACCATATATTTT.

This rearrangement joins TRBV7-9 to TRBJ1-3; a weak D match, TRBD1 (6 bases). Germline loops: CDR1 SEHNR, CDR2 FQNEAQ (reference sequence). CDR3 length: 15 amino acids. Between the trimmed V and J ends, which lost 1 base and 2 bases, there was a span of 9 bases. The CDR3 protein is CASSLEGGPGNTIYF. CDR3 nucleotide sequence: TGTGCCAGCAGCTTAGAGGGGGGGCCTGGAAACACCATATATTTT.

The chain has TRBV27 and TRBJ2-7, with D tentatively TRBD1 (5 bases). V lost 4 bases to trimming and J lost 6 bases, with 19 bases between them. The CDR3 loop spans 15 amino acids. CDR1 and CDR2 from the germline V gene are MNHEY and SMNVEV (reference sequence). The CDR3 nucleotides are TGTGCCAGCAGTTCCGTTGTCCCCCAGGGCGTCGAGCAGTACTTC. It is translated as CASSSVVPQGVEQYF.

The chain has TRBV19 and TRBJ2-3, with D perhaps TRBD2 (5 bases). V was clipped by 3 bases and J by 4 bases, with 14 bases between them. The CDR3 is made up of 15 amino acids. Germline V gives CDR1 LNHDA, CDR2 SQIVND (reference sequence). CDR3 coding DNA: TGTGCCAGTAGTATCCGGCGGGCGGGTGCAGATACGCAGTATTTT. This translates into CASSIRRAGADTQYF.

This chain uses TRBV19 with TRBJ2-7, with a possible D match to TRBD1 (5 bases). V lost 2 bases, J lost 1 base, and 6 bases lay in between. CDR1 and CDR2 from the germline V gene are LNHDA and SQIVND (reference sequence). The CDR3 contains 13 residues. CDR3 loop: CASSIQGSYEQYF. CDR3 bases: TGTGCCAGTAGTATACAGGGATCCTACGAGCAGTACTTC.

The chain employs TRBV5-1 and TRBJ2-1; TRBD1 might be the D (5 bases). V was clipped by 0 bases and J by 0 bases, with 7 bases between them. This CDR3 has 15 residues. Per the germline V gene, CDR1 is SGHRS and CDR2 is YFSETQ. The chain's CDR3 is CASSLGQLSYNEQFF. Written as DNA, the CDR3 is TGCGCCAGCAGCTTGGGACAGCTCTCCTACAATGAGCAGTTCTTC.

This clone has a handful of counts. The chain has TRBV28 and TRBJ1-5; perhaps TRBD1 as D (6 bases). Germline V lookup: CDR1 MDHEN, CDR2 SYDVKM. V lost 4 bases and J lost 4, with 17 bases in between. The CDR3 loop spans 16 amino acids. Here the CDR3 reads CASSSAGDGGNQPQHF. The CDR3 DNA reads as TGTGCCAGCAGTTCGGCAGGGGATGGGGGAAATCAGCCCCAGCATTTT. The variable domain in full, completed from reference TRBV28 and TRBJ1-5, reads DVKVTQSSRYLVKRTGEKVFLECVQDMDHENMFWYRQDPGLGLRLIYFSYDVKMKEKGDIPEGYSVSREKKERFSLILESASTNQTSMYLCASSSAGDGGNQPQHFGDGTRLSIL.

This chain uses TRBV7-2 with TRBJ2-3; D uncertain. There are 14 residues in the CDR3. Per germline, CDR1 SGHTA and CDR2 FQGNSA. V was shortened by 2 bases and J by 3 bases, with 9 bases between the two germline ends. The CDR3 region is CASSLRATTDTQYF. CDR3 coding DNA: TGTGCCAGCAGCTTAAGAGCGACTACAGATACGCAGTATTTT.

The genes are TRBV5-6 and TRBJ2-1; D is unresolved. V lost 0 bases to trimming and J lost 9 bases, with 10 bases between them. There are 13 residues in the CDR3. Looked up from germline, CDR1 is SGHDT and CDR2 is YYEEEE. In nucleotides, the CDR3 is TGTGCCAGCAGCTTGGGGAGTATTAGTGAGCAGTTCTTC. The encoded protein is CASSLGSISEQFF.

The chain recombines TRBV6-6 with TRBJ2-5, with TRBD2 matching 8 bases. This CDR3 spans 16 amino acids. J was trimmed by 4 bases and V by 1 base; bases with no gene match: 8. The V gene's germline CDR1 is MNHNY and CDR2 SVGAGI (reference sequence). This chain's CDR3 is CASSYWTSSRGETQYF. The CDR3 DNA follows: TGTGCCAGCAGTTACTGGACTAGCTCTAGGGGAGAGACCCAGTACTTC.

The sample holds one count of this clone. The J gene is TRBJ2-7, the V gene TRBV9; maybe TRBD1 (6 bases). In germline, CDR1 is SGDLS, CDR2 YYNGEE. This CDR3 has 12 residues. The V and J ends lost 0 bases and 6 bases respectively, with 7 bases between them. The DNA of the CDR3 is TGTGCCAGCAGCGTAGTAGGGGGCGAGCAGTACTTC. Translated: CASSVVGGEQYF.

V gene TRBV19 combines with J gene TRBJ2-7, with TRBD2 matching 10 bases. Germline values: CDR1 LNHDA, CDR2 SQIVND (reference sequence). Trimming cost V 4 bases and J 6 bases; bases outside gene matches: 3. This CDR3 is built from 13 residues. CDR3 in amino acids: CASSTASGSEQYF. Here the CDR3 DNA reads TGTGCCAGTAGTACCGCTAGCGGGAGCGAGCAGTACTTC.